The 25 T cell receptor beta chains below were found in one sample sequenced in a study of identical twins. TCRdb re-analysed the 5' RACE reads in MiXCR, keeping a single row per CDR3 protein. The sample has some 250,000 distinct CDR3 sequences, about 13% seen once. The sample was also linked to a second study, of yellow fever vaccine responses in identical twins.

Sequences were obtained from memory (CD45RO+) T cells sorted from blood. Source of these receptors: a woman between 18 and 29 years old in good health.

This sequence joins TRBV10-3 and TRBJ1-2; unclear D gene. The CDR3 sequence is 12 residues long. Germline V gene sequence: CDR1 ENHRY, CDR2 SYGVKD. Trimming cost V 10 bases and J 5 bases, with 14 bases left between them. The CDR3 here is CATASGQYGYTF. The CDR3 DNA is TGTGCCACCGCGTCGGGTCAGTATGGCTACACCTTC.

The J gene is TRBJ1-5, the V gene TRBV6-2 or TRBV6-3; TRBD1 might be the D (5 bases). CDR1 MNHEY and CDR2 SVGEGT come from the germline V gene. The CDR3 consists of 14 residues. Trimming removed 0 bases from V and 6 bases from J, with 9 bases in between. The CDR3 reads CASSYSRGTQPQHF. CDR3 DNA: TGTGCCAGCAGTTACTCGAGGGGTACTCAGCCCCAGCATTTT.

In this sample, this clonotype turned up a few times. The chain has TRBV7-2 and TRBJ2-1, with D maybe TRBD2 (6 bases). Trimming stripped 11 bases from V and 8 bases from J, with 19 bases between. This CDR3 contains 13 residues. Germline assignment: CDR1 SGHTA and CDR2 FQGNSA. CDR3: CALKNLAVDEQFF. CDR3 nucleotides: TGTGCCCTGAAGAACTTAGCGGTCGATGAGCAGTTCTTC.

The genes are TRBV7-9 and TRBJ2-5; D is perhaps TRBD2 (5 bases). Trimming took off 1 base at V and 5 bases at J, with 11 bases between the two ends. The CDR3 sequence is 14 residues long. In germline, CDR1 is SEHNR, CDR2 FQNEAQ (reference sequence). The CDR3 DNA sequence: TGTGCCAGCAGCTTAGTAGCGATTGGGGAGACCCAGTACTTC. Translation: CASSLVAIGETQYF. Supplemented by reference TRBV7-9 and TRBJ2-5, the full variable domain reads DTGVSQNPRHKITKRGQNVTFRCDPISEHNRLYWYRQTLGQGPEFLTYFQNEAQLEKSRLLSDRFSAERPKGSFSTLEIQRTEQGDSAMYLCASSLVAIGETQYFGPGTRLLVL.

This clonotype was picked up a small number of times. The J gene is TRBJ2-7, the V gene TRBV28; 8 nucleotides agree with TRBD2. Germline-derived CDR1 and CDR2 are MDHEN and SYDVKM. Trimming removed 3 bases from V and 3 bases from J; junction bases left unmatched: 19. The CDR3 consists of 19 residues. The CDR3 sequence: CASSFLWDPRGGTRYEQYF. The CDR3, as DNA: TGTGCCAGCAGTTTTTTGTGGGATCCTCGGGGGGGTACCCGCTACGAGCAGTACTTC.

This clonotype was seen a few times. This sequence joins TRBV21-1 and TRBJ2-1; the table's TRBD1 call for D was not verified on the DNA. TRBV21-1 is described as a pseudogene. The CDR3 has 17 amino acids. Here the CDR3 DNA reads TGTGCCAGCAGCCTTCGGGGCCAGGGGATTACCTACAATGAGCAGTTCTTC. This gives the protein CASSLRGQGITYNEQFF.

The chain combines TRBV2 with TRBJ2-1; tentatively, D is TRBD2 (6 bases). This CDR3 comprises 14 residues. From germline, CDR1 is SNHLY and CDR2 FYNNEI. Trimming took off 4 bases at V and 4 bases at J, with 11 bases between the two ends. The CDR3 DNA follows: TGTGCCAGCAGTGTTTCTAGCGAGTACAATGAGCAGTTCTTC. It codes for CASSVSSEYNEQFF.

The chain has TRBV12-3 or TRBV12-4 and TRBJ2-1; 7 bases agree with TRBD1. Trimming at V came to 2 bases and at J to 8 bases, leaving 12 bases not matched to a gene. The length of the CDR3 is 16 residues. CDR3: CASSLLGTDPRYEQFF. As DNA, the CDR3 is TGTGCCAGCAGTTTATTGGGGACAGACCCGAGGTATGAGCAGTTCTTC.

V is TRBV14 and J is TRBJ2-1; possible D gene TRBD2, 5 bases. The V gene's germline CDR1 is SGHDN and CDR2 FVKESK. This CDR3 is 15 amino acids long. V lost 5 bases and J lost 9, with 20 bases in between. In DNA form, the CDR3 reads TGTGCCAGCAGCATCCCCTCCCTGCTAGCTGCTGAGCAGTTCTTC. This gives the protein CASSIPSLLAAEQFF. Full variable domain (rest looked up from reference TRBV14 and TRBJ2-1): EAGVTQFPSHSVIEKGQTVTLRCDPISGHDNLYWYRRVMGKEIKFLLHFVKESKQDESGMPNNRFLAERTGGTYSTLKVQPAELEDSGVYFCASSIPSLLAAEQFFGPGTRLTVL.

This clonotype was observed at least ten times. The chain recombines TRBV28 with TRBJ2-3; D is unclear. The CDR3 has 12 residues. V was pared by 4 bases and J by 2 bases, with 4 bases between. Germline assignment: CDR1 MDHEN and CDR2 SYDVKM. The CDR3 DNA reads TGTGCCAGCAGTTCAGACACAGATACGCAGTATTTT. It specifies CASSSDTDTQYF.

The V call is TRBV20-1, the J call TRBJ1-1; TRBD1 matches at 8 bases. Germline CDR1 reads DFQATT; CDR2 reads SNEGSKA (reference sequence). This CDR3 has 15 residues. V was pared by 1 base and J by 1 base, with 5 bases of the junction left unmatched. Here the CDR3 reads CSARVRTGWNTEAFF. The CDR3, as DNA: TGCAGTGCTAGAGTAAGGACAGGGTGGAACACTGAAGCTTTCTTT.

The rearrangement joins TRBV5-1 to TRBJ2-6; D gene ambiguous. CDR1 and CDR2 (germline): SGHRS, YFSETQ. The CDR3 has 15 residues. Trimming cost V 0 bases and J 0 bases, with 4 bases left between them. CDR3 loop: CASSLERSGANVLTF. The CDR3 region has the DNA TGCGCCAGCAGCTTGGAGCGCTCTGGGGCCAACGTCCTGACTTTC.

The DNA of the CDR3 is TGTGCCAGCAGCTCCGGACAGGGTGGGTACAATGAGCAGTTCTTC. Translating it yields CASSSGQGGYNEQFF. V usage is TRBV7-9 and J usage is TRBJ2-1; 8 positions match TRBD1. Germline V gene lookup returns CDR1 SEHNR and CDR2 FQNEAQ (reference sequence). The CDR3 is 15 residues long. J lost 4 bases, V lost 4 bases, and 6 bases had no gene match. The full variable domain, its missing parts supplied by reference TRBV7-9 and TRBJ2-1, is DTGVSQNPRHKITKRGQNVTFRCDPISEHNRLYWYRQTLGQGPEFLTYFQNEAQLEKSRLLSDRFSAERPKGSFSTLEIQRTEQGDSAMYLCASSSGQGGYNEQFFGPGTRLTVL.

The CDR3 bases are TGTGCCAGCAGCTCCCGGGGGGCCTACGAGCAGTACTTC. This encodes CASSSRGAYEQYF. The chain joins TRBV3-1 to TRBJ2-7; TRBD2 agrees at 7 bases. The CDR3 covers 13 residues. With V trimmed by 5 bases and J by 2 bases, 3 bases remained unmatched. Looked up from germline, CDR1 is LGHDT and CDR2 is YNNKEL (reference sequence).

This clonotype showed up many times. The rearrangement uses TRBV5-1 and TRBJ2-3, with no clear D. Deletions cut 2 bases from V and 4 bases from J, with 5 bases between. The CDR3 length is 12 residues. Germline CDR1 reads SGHRS; CDR2 reads YFSETQ. CDR3 region: CASSFQSDTQYF. Written as DNA, the CDR3 is TGCGCCAGCAGCTTTCAATCAGATACGCAGTATTTT.

This clonotype was picked up a small number of times. This chain links TRBV5-1 with TRBJ2-3, with 9 bases that match TRBD1. J was trimmed by 6 bases and V by 1 base; bases with no gene match: 6. Germline lookup yields CDR1 SGHRS and CDR2 YFSETQ. The CDR3 runs 15 residues. In DNA, the CDR3 is TGCGCCAGCAGCTTGAGGGGACAGGGTGTGGATACGCAGTATTTT. Translated: CASSLRGQGVDTQYF.

This chain connects TRBV2 to TRBJ1-5, with 7 positions matching TRBD1. J gave up 6 bases and V 6 bases, and 8 bases lay outside the gene matches. The CDR3 totals 14 residues. CDR1 is SNHLY, CDR2 FYNNEI, per germline. The CDR3 DNA is TGTGCCAGCAGGAGGGACAGAGTTATTCAGCCCCAGCATTTT. This codes for CASRRDRVIQPQHF.

This clonotype showed up just a few times. V usage is TRBV5-4 and J usage is TRBJ2-2; D tentatively reads TRBD1 or TRBD2 (6 bases each). This CDR3 is built from 17 residues. Deletions cut 3 bases from V and 5 bases from J, with 20 bases between. Germline V gene sequence: CDR1 SGHNT, CDR2 YYREEE (reference sequence). The CDR3 region is CASSSVREQGGTGELFF. DNA for the CDR3: TGTGCCAGCAGCTCGGTACGGGAGCAAGGGGGTACCGGGGAGCTGTTTTTT.

This clonotype turned up a few times. The chain has TRBV6-2 or TRBV6-3 and TRBJ2-5, with 7 bases that match TRBD2. V dropped 7 bases and J dropped 2; count of bases not matched to a gene: 13. This CDR3 is built from 16 residues. The germline V gene has CDR1 MNHEY and CDR2 SVGEGT. The CDR3, as DNA: TGTGCCAGCACTCCTACGCCATCCGGGAGGCAAGAGACCCAGTACTTC. Its translation is CASTPTPSGRQETQYF.

This chain uses TRBV11-1 with TRBJ1-1; 7 bases align to TRBD1. V shed 2 bases and J 1 base; nucleotides not matched to a gene: 1. The germline gives CDR1 SGHAT, CDR2 FQDESV (reference sequence). The CDR3 contains 14 residues. CDR3 protein: CASSLWTGNTEAFF. CDR3 DNA: TGTGCCAGCAGCTTATGGACAGGGAACACTGAAGCTTTCTTT. Filled out from reference TRBV11-1 and TRBJ1-1, the complete variable domain reads EAEVAQSPRYKITEKSQAVAFWCDPISGHATLYWYRQILGQGPELLVQFQDESVVDDSQLPKDRFSAERLKGVDSTLKIQPAELGDSAMYLCASSLWTGNTEAFFGQGTRLTVV.

The chain uses TRBV20-1 and TRBJ1-6, with a tentative D call TRBD1 (6 bases). This CDR3 region has 15 residues. With 0 bases removed from V and 4 bases from J, the gap between germline ends came to 10 bases. Germline V gene sequence: CDR1 DFQATT, CDR2 SNEGSKA (reference sequence). CDR3 nucleotide sequence: TGCAGTGCTAGAGAGACAGGCGGATATAATTCACCCCTCCACTTT. It specifies CSARETGGYNSPLHF.

This clonotype was picked up a small number of times. The V gene is TRBV2, the J gene TRBJ2-3; D could derive from TRBD1 or TRBD2 (5 bases each). CDR1 and CDR2 from the germline V gene are SNHLY and FYNNEI. Trimming cost V 10 bases and J 3 bases, with 11 bases left between them. The CDR3 extends over 12 amino acids. The chain's CDR3 is CATGTVTDTQYF. CDR3 bases: TGTGCCACCGGGACCGTTACAGATACGCAGTATTTT.

The chain has TRBV5-5 and TRBJ2-1, with 7 bases lining up with TRBD1. The germline gives CDR1 SGHKS, CDR2 YYEKEE (reference sequence). This CDR3 comprises 15 residues. Germline trimming cut 4 bases from V and 2 bases from J; bases unmatched to any gene: 6. CDR3 nucleotide sequence: TGTGCCAGCAGCCCCACAGGGGATGCCTACAATGAGCAGTTCTTC. This translates into CASSPTGDAYNEQFF.

This clonotype was seen a single time. This chain uses TRBV9 with TRBJ1-2; 7 nucleotides line up with TRBD1. Germline lookup yields CDR1 SGDLS and CDR2 YYNGEE. With 0 bases clipped from V and 5 bases from J, the junction kept 10 bases outside the gene matches. The CDR3 is 16 residues long. The CDR3 sequence is CASSVDAGGFYYGYTF. The CDR3 coding sequence is TGTGCCAGCAGCGTAGATGCAGGGGGGTTCTATTATGGCTACACCTTC.

The J gene is TRBJ2-1, the V gene TRBV3-1; D is undetermined. This CDR3 is built from 14 residues. The V end was cut by 5 bases, the J end by 8 bases, with 16 bases between. CDR1 and CDR2 (germline): LGHDT, YNNKEL (reference sequence). The CDR3 sequence: CASSKRQHWYEQFF. CDR3 DNA: TGTGCCAGCAGCAAAAGGCAGCATTGGTATGAGCAGTTCTTC.